This TCR beta chain was captured by sequencing in a study of blood T cell repertoires in COVID-19. TCRdb's table, derived via immunoSEQ multiplex PCR, lists solely in-frame clones and lacks some. The data show fewer than 250,000 clones, 88% seen once. V lost 3 bases, J lost 7 bases, and 5 bases stayed unmatched. The CDR3 length is 13 residues. Germline V gives CDR1 SGHTA, CDR2 FQGTGA. Sequencing was carried out using peripheral blood. The rearrangement joins TRBV7-3 to TRBJ1-2; 7 nucleotides line up with TRBD1. The TCR comes from a man aged 70-80 years with acute or convalescent COVID-19. CDR3 DNA sequence: TGTGCCAGCAGCTTCGGCGAGGGGGCTGGCTACACCTTC. As protein: CASSFGEGAGYTF.